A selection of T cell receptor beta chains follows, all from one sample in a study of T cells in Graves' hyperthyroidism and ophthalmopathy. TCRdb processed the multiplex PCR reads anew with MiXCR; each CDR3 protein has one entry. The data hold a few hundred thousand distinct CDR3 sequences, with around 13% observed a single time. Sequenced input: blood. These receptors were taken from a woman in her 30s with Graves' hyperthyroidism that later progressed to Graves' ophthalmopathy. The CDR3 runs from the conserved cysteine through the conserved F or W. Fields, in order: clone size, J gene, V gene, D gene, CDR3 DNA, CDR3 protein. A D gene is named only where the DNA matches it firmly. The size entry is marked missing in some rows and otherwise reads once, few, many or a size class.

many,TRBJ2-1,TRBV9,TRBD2,TGTGCCAGCAGCGTAGACCCTTTGCGCGGGGGATCCAATGAGCAGTTCTTC,CASSVDPLRGGSNEQFF
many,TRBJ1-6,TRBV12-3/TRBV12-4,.,TGTGCCAGCAGGCGGGACGCGAACCCTTATAATTCACCCCTCCACTTT,CASRRDANPYNSPLHF
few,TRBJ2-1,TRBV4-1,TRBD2,TGCGCCAGCAGTCGGACTAGCGGGATTAGTGAGCAGTTCTTC,CASSRTSGISEQFF
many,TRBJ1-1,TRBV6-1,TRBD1,TGTGCCAGCATTGGGACAGGGCCGAACACTGAAGCTTTCTTT,CASIGTGPNTEAFF
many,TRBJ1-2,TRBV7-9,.,TGTGCCAGCAGCTCATCAGGTGGCTACACCTTC,CASSSSGGYTF
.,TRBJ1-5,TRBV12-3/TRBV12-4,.,TGTGCCAGCAGACCCGAGAGGGTTGAGCAGCCCCAGCATTTT,CASRPERVEQPQHF
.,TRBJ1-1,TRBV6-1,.,TGTGCCAGCAGTGACGGCAGAACCTATGTCTACATGAACACTGAAGCTTTCTTT,CASSDGRTYVYMNTEAFF
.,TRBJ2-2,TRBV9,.,TGTGCCAGCAGCGTAGGGGGAACATGGGTAACCGGGGAGCTGTTTTTT,CASSVGGTWVTGELFF
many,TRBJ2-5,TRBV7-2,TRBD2,TGTGCCAGCAGACACGTGGCGGGAGTAGAAGAGACCCAGTACTTC,CASRHVAGVEETQYF
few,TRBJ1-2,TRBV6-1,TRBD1,TGTGCCAGCAGTGAACCCTTTAAGGGGGCGGTCTATGGCTACACCTTC,CASSEPFKGAVYGYTF
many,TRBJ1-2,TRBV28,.,TGTGCCAGCAGCAAGACAGATCTGTATGGCTACACCTTC,CASSKTDLYGYTF
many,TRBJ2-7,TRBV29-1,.,TGCAGCGCCTTTAGGGGCAATCAGGAGCAGTACTTC,CSAFRGNQEQYF
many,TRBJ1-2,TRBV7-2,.,TGTGCCAGCAGCTACTCCACAGGGTATGGCTACACCTTC,CASSYSTGYGYTF
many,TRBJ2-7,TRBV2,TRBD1,TGTGCCAGCGGAACAGGGGGAGTCTGGCAGTACTTC,CASGTGGVWQYF
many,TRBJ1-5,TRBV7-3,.,TGTGCCAGCAGCGTACAGGGTCCAAATCAGCCCCAGCATTTT,CASSVQGPNQPQHF
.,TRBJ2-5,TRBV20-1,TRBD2,TGCAGTGTGATAGCGGGAGATCCGGAGACCCAGTACTTC,CSVIAGDPETQYF
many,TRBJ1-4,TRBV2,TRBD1,TGTGCCAGCAGCCATGGGGGACAGGATAATGAAAAACTGTTTTTT,CASSHGGQDNEKLFF
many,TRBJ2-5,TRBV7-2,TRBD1,TGTGCCAGCAGCTTAGGGGGACAGAAAGAGACCCAGTACTTC,CASSLGGQKETQYF
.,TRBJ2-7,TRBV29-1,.,TGCAGCGTTGAAGATCCTAACGCCAGCCCTAACGAGCAGTACTTC,CSVEDPNASPNEQYF
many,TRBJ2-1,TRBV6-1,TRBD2,TGTGCCAGCAACCTACTAGCGGGGAGCTCCTACAATGAGCAGTTCTTC,CASNLLAGSSYNEQFF
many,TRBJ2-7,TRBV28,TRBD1,TGTGCCAGCAGTTTACCACAGGGGGCCTATGACGAGCAGTACTTC,CASSLPQGAYDEQYF
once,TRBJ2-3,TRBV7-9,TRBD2,TGTGCCAGCAGCTTACCTAGCGGGAGAACAGATACGCAGTATTTT,CASSLPSGRTDTQYF
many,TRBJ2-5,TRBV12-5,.,TGTGCTAGTGGTTGGGGATGGGGGGAAGGGTCCGGTGACGAGACCCAGTACTTC,CASGWGWGEGSGDETQYF
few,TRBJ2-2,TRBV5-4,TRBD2,TGTGCCAGCGAAACCGGGACTAGCGTTACAGGGGAGCTGTTTTTT,CASETGTSVTGELFF
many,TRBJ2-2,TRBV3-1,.,TGTGCCAGCAGCCAGGTCTCGGCGGGACCGAACACCGGGGAGCTGTTTTTT,CASSQVSAGPNTGELFF
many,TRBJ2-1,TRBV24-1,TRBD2,TGTGCCACCAGTGACCTGACTAGCGGGAAGCAGTTCTTC,CATSDLTSGKQFF
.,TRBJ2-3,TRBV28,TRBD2,TGTGCCAGCAGTTTATTTCGGGGACTAGCGGGAGGCACAGATACGCAGTATTTT,CASSLFRGLAGGTDTQYF